Below, one T cell receptor (beta chain) is given with its context. What antigen it recognizes has not been identified. There are no base qualities to consult, and no much larger clone falls within one base. The CDR3 runs 15 residues from the cysteine to the phenylalanine. Only CDR3 DNA is held: 45 bases, read in frame from base 1. The germline V gene sets CDR1 to MDHEN and CDR2 to SYDVKM. Unmatched junction bases come to 5, with V trimmed by 5 bases and J by 6 bases. The sample's time point label is to be understood as: cycle 4 day 1 (C4D1), after 5 to 7 weeks of nivolumab. Relapse after autologous stem cell transplantation had occurred in all trial patients, and cohorts A, B and C were distinguished by prior brentuximab vedotin exposure. The trial cohort included fewer than 60 patients with relapsed/refractory classical Hodgkin lymphoma, and each patient had a best overall response of complete response, partial response or progressive disease. Single-agent nivolumab was administered to trial patients in the multi-cohort phase II CheckMate 205 trial. An independent review committee assessed best overall response using the 2007 International Working Group response criteria. PBMCs from the trial were collected at three points: immediately before nivolumab initiation (C1D1), and during therapy at cycle 2 day 1 and cycle 4 day 1. Peripheral blood was collected in 8 mL Vacutainer Cell Preparation Tubes, from which PBMCs were isolated by centrifugation and then cryopreserved.

This record belongs to a study of PD-1 blockade in classical Hodgkin lymphoma (dated by TCRdb to 2020 to 2021). Concerning the study at large: Nivolumab dosing was 3 mg/kg intravenously every 2 weeks, continuing until either disease progression or unacceptable toxicity. The study used CyTOF and TCR beta sequencing to define a peripheral blood immune signature of response to PD-1 blockade in classical Hodgkin lymphoma. Broader findings and caveats from the paper: Among trial patients, those achieving complete response had baseline diversity similar to that of newly diagnosed patients, while diversity was significantly lower in partial responders and progressors. Lower diversity was observed in patients in whom nivolumab was started less than 1 year after ASCT, and these patients were excluded from later analyses so that confounding by immune reconstitution would be avoided. The study was restricted to a single clinical trial cohort, and the causes of repertoire differences, possibly disease activity or prior therapy, were left undefined. A significant rise by C4D1 was seen in CD4+ but not CD8+ TCR diversity (p=0.0027 vs p=0.16), with the rise being most apparent in complete responders (p=0.02). Baseline TCR diversity was reported to be lower in newly diagnosed patients than in healthy donors, and even lower in relapsed/refractory patients.

The Qiagen DNeasy kit was used to extract genomic DNA both from unsorted PBMCs and from the negatively selected CD4+ and CD8+ fractions. TCR beta CDR3 regions were subjected to amplification by immunoSEQ multiplex PCR with primers that anneal to V and J segments. A synthetic immune receptor repertoire was used to minimize amplification bias, and any remaining bias was removed computationally after sequencing. On the study's bioinformatics: Custom Python scripts were used to quantify repertoire diversity as the Shannon entropy index. Unsorted, CD4+ and CD8+ repertoires were analyzed separately, except for combined analyses in which CD4+ and CD8+ sequences were merged in silico. Clonal expansion was defined as at least a 2-fold frequency increase after treatment relative to C1D1, with a pseudocount of 0.5 for undetected baseline clones. Clones with 0 or 1 copy at C1D1 were defined as singleton clones, while clones with 2 or more copies were defined as non-singleton clones. Clones expanded in unsorted samples were annotated as CD4+, CD8+ or unknown by matching protein sequences in sorted samples from the same patient. Wilcoxon tests on paired samples were used to test diversity changes from C1D1 to C4D1. TCRdb holds this immuneACCESS table with in-frame rearrangements only. Some clones are missing; in checked studies, unresolved V genes explain under half, and the rest has no known cause. V and J calls and clone size come straight from that table; D and trimming were deduced from the DNA. The sample includes tens of thousands of clones, with about 92% observed a single time. The ten largest account for approximately 8% of the sample.

Source: peripheral blood mononuclear cells (PBMCs), taken before the fourth cycle of nivolumab. The origin of this receptor is a human donor with classical Hodgkin lymphoma. The chain is made from TRBV28 and TRBJ1-5, with TRBD1 matching 12 junction bases. The CDR3 is CASSPGDRGPQPQHF. The DNA sequence is given as TGTGCCAGCAGTCCTGGGGACAGGGGGCCTCAGCCCCAGCATTTT. Joined to the reference TRBV28 and TRBJ1-5 proteins, this CDR3 gives the full variable domain: DVKVTQSSRYLVKRTGEKVFLECVQDMDHENMFWYRQDPGLGLRLIYFSYDVKMKEKGDIPEGYSVSREKKERFSLILESASTNQTSMYLCASSPGDRGPQPQHFGDGTRLSIL.